Below, 15 T cell receptor beta chains from the same sample are listed, as sequenced in a study of memory CD4+ T cells and cytomegalovirus serostatus. Assay: immunoSEQ multiplex PCR; the TCRdb copy retains only in-frame clones and omits some. Of tens of thousands of clones listed, roughly 82% were seen once; the top ten hold 0.4% to 0.5%. The sort gate was single viable CD3+CD4+CD8-CD45RO+ cells for memory CD4+ T cells. The sample was memory CD4+ T cells from blood. The receptors here all came from an adult in good health and CMV-seronegative.

The chain recombines TRBV7-9 with TRBJ1-5; possible D gene TRBD1, 6 bases. The germline V and J ends were trimmed by 5 bases and 6 bases, with 17 bases remaining between them. The CDR3 contains 15 residues. Germline V CDR1 and CDR2: SEHNR, FQNEAQ (reference sequence). CDR3 region: CASSSGGGLGQPQHF. CDR3 DNA sequence: TGTGCCAGCAGCAGTGGGGGGGGGCTTGGTCAGCCCCAGCATTTT.

This clone was detected only once. The chain links TRBV29-1 to TRBJ1-3; 8 bases agree with TRBD1. Germline-derived CDR1 and CDR2 are SQVTM and ANQGSEA. The V and J ends lost 4 bases and 2 bases, in that order; junction bases with no gene match: 7. The CDR3 spans 15 residues. The CDR3 DNA reads TGCAGCGTTGGAGGGTTACAGGGGGCTGGAAACACCATATATTTT. Translation gives CSVGGLQGAGNTIYF.

The DNA of the CDR3 is TGTGCCAGCAGTGATTACGGGGGCGCAGAGACCCAGTACTTC. This codes for CASSDYGGAETQYF. The rearrangement joins TRBV25-1 to TRBJ2-5; D may be TRBD1 or TRBD2 (6 bases each). This CDR3 contains 14 residues. Trimming took 3 bases from V and 4 from J, leaving 12 bases between them. CDR1 and CDR2 (germline): MGHDK, SYGVNS.

The chain links TRBV28 to TRBJ1-3; TRBD1 matches 7 bases. This CDR3 spans 15 amino acids. Looked up from germline, CDR1 is MDHEN and CDR2 is SYDVKM. The V segment lost 3 bases and the J segment 3 bases; nucleotides outside the gene matches: 5. CDR3 loop: CASSFIDRVGNTIYF. DNA for the CDR3: TGTGCCAGCAGTTTTATTGACAGGGTTGGAAACACCATATATTTT.

The chain combines TRBV4-1 with TRBJ2-3; a possible D gene is TRBD1 (6 bases). Germline loops: CDR1 MGHRA, CDR2 YSYEKL. The germline V and J ends were trimmed by 3 bases and 9 bases, with 16 bases remaining between them. There are 14 residues in the CDR3. The CDR3 sequence is CASSQPWDTRTQYF. CDR3 bases: TGCGCCAGCAGCCAGCCGTGGGACACCAGGACGCAGTATTTT.

In regard to this clone: Within the sample, other DNA sequences also encode this same CDR3. This chain connects TRBV7-9 to TRBJ2-7; D might be TRBD2 (5 bases). Between the trimmed V and J ends, which lost 5 bases and 4 bases, there was a span of 9 bases. Germline CDR1 SEHNR, CDR2 FQNEAQ (reference sequence). The CDR3 spans 12 residues. CDR3 in amino acids: CASSRPGYEQYF. The CDR3 DNA follows: TGTGCCAGCAGCAGACCGGGGTACGAGCAGTACTTC.

This clone appeared a single time. The V gene is TRBV30, the J gene TRBJ2-7, with D perhaps given as TRBD1 or TRBD2 (5 bases each). Germline CDR1 is GTSNPN and CDR2 is SVGIG (reference sequence). The V end lost 6 bases, the J end lost 3 bases, and 12 bases lay between the germline ends. The CDR3 is made up of 12 amino acids. The CDR3 reads CACPGAGYEQYF. The CDR3 nucleotides read TGTGCCTGCCCCGGGGCTGGCTACGAGCAGTACTTC.

Only one count was recorded for this clone. The rearrangement joins TRBV18 to TRBJ1-4, with 7 bases that match TRBD1. The J segment lost 4 bases and the V segment lost 6 bases, leaving 5 bases of the junction unmatched. Germline CDR1 reads KGHSH; CDR2 reads LQKENI. CDR3 length: 14 amino acids. The CDR3 region has the DNA TGTGCCAGCTCTGGGACAGACTTTAATGAAAAACTGTTTTTT. Amino acid sequence: CASSGTDFNEKLFF. Filled out from reference TRBV18 and TRBJ1-4, the complete variable domain reads NAGVMQNPRHLVRRRGQEARLRCSPMKGHSHVYWYRQLPEEGLKFMVYLQKENIIDESGMPKERFSAEFPKEGPSILRIQQVVRGDSAAYFCASSGTDFNEKLFFGSGTQLSVL.

The rearrangement uses TRBV5-5 and TRBJ1-1; D remains ambiguous. V dropped 3 bases and J dropped 3 bases, with 12 bases sitting between them. In germline, CDR1 is SGHKS, CDR2 YYEKEE (reference sequence). The CDR3 contains 14 residues. For the CDR3, the DNA is TGTGCCAGCAGCTCCAATCCTCCGGACACTGAAGCTTTCTTT. Its protein is CASSSNPPDTEAFF.

This chain links TRBV6-5 with TRBJ2-1; no reliable D call. The V end lost 4 bases, the J end lost 4 bases, and 14 bases lay between the germline ends. Germline V gene data show CDR1 as MNHEY and CDR2 as SVGAGI. This CDR3 contains 15 residues. This CDR3 reads CASSSALYQYNEQFF. DNA for the CDR3: TGTGCCAGCAGTTCGGCCCTCTACCAATACAATGAGCAGTTCTTC.

The genes are TRBV28 and TRBJ1-4; possibly TRBD1 for D (5 bases). CDR1 MDHEN and CDR2 SYDVKM come from the germline V gene. CDR3 size: 15 residues. Trimming took 7 bases from V and 6 from J, leaving 18 bases between them. The CDR3 DNA sequence: TGTGCCAGCAATCCCGCGCCGGGGGACTATGAAAAACTGTTTTTT. Translating it yields CASNPAPGDYEKLFF.

This rearrangement joins TRBV7-2 to TRBJ1-4, with 9 bases identical to TRBD1. Germline trimming cut 5 bases from V and 6 bases from J; bases unmatched to any gene: 7. The CDR3 runs 15 residues. Germline values: CDR1 SGHTA, CDR2 FQGNSA. In nucleotides, the CDR3 is TGTGCCAGCAGCCCTCGGGACAGGGAGCATGAAAAACTGTTTTTT. The encoded protein is CASSPRDREHEKLFF.

The chain is built from TRBV19 and TRBJ1-2; D remains ambiguous. Trimming took off 5 bases at V and 0 bases at J, with 4 bases between the two ends. The CDR3 contains 12 residues. Germline CDR1 is LNHDA and CDR2 is SQIVND (reference sequence). CDR3 sequence reads: CASSYPNYGYTF. The CDR3 bases are TGTGCCAGTAGTTACCCTAACTATGGCTACACCTTC.

The V call is TRBV19, the J call TRBJ1-6; weak D call: TRBD1 (5 bases). The V end was cut by 3 bases, the J end by 9 bases, with 12 bases between. The V gene's germline CDR1 is LNHDA and CDR2 SQIVND (reference sequence). This CDR3 contains 14 residues. The CDR3 region has the DNA TGTGCCAGTAGTATCCGGGACTTAGGTTCACCCCTCCACTTT. Its protein product is CASSIRDLGSPLHF.

CDR3 sequence reads: CASSLKRGNYGYTF. As DNA, the CDR3 is TGTGCCAGCAGTTTAAAAAGGGGTAACTATGGCTACACCTTC. The chain employs TRBV28 and TRBJ1-2; possible D gene TRBD1, 5 bases. The germline V and J ends were trimmed by 2 bases and 1 base, with 8 bases remaining between them. Germline CDR1 is MDHEN and CDR2 is SYDVKM. The CDR3 is made up of 14 amino acids.